These 15 T cell receptor beta chains were all obtained from the same sample, sequenced in a study of blood T cell repertoires in COVID-19 (dated by TCRdb to about 2020). Libraries were prepared through the immunoSEQ multiplex PCR assay. TCRdb holds this immuneACCESS table with in-frame rearrangements only. Some clones are missing; in checked studies, unresolved V genes explain under half, and the rest has no known cause. The sample table lists 100,000 or so clones, about nine tenths of them with a count of one. Over 0.95% of the sample rests with the top ten. Sequenced: peripheral blood. Receptor source: a man in his fifties or sixties with acute or convalescent COVID-19.

The rearrangement uses TRBV5-5 and TRBJ2-7; a weak D match, TRBD2 (6 bases). The CDR3 consists of 16 residues. The germline CDR1 and CDR2 sequences are SGHKS and YYEKEE (reference sequence). Between the trimmed V and J ends, which lost 2 bases and 2 bases, there was a span of 17 bases. CDR3 in amino acids: CASSFTDELAPYEQYF. The CDR3 DNA is TGTGCCAGCAGCTTTACCGATGAACTAGCCCCCTACGAGCAGTACTTC.

This sequence joins TRBV6-5 and TRBJ2-7, with 10 positions matching TRBD1. V gave up 6 bases and J gave up 4 bases; unmatched junction bases: 6. The CDR3 extends over 14 amino acids. Germline V gives CDR1 MNHEY, CDR2 SVGAGI. The CDR3 DNA sequence: TGTGCCAGCAGGAAACCGGGACAGGGGTACGAGCAGTACTTC. Translated, it gives CASRKPGQGYEQYF.

CDR3 in DNA: TGTGCCAGCAGCTTAGAACAGGGGGCGAGCAATGAGCAGTTCTTC. Residues: CASSLEQGASNEQFF. This rearrangement joins TRBV11-2 to TRBJ2-1; TRBD1 agrees at 9 bases. Germline V CDR1 and CDR2: SGHAT, FQNNGV. The CDR3 totals 15 residues. The junction had 3 bases not matched to a gene; V was cut back by 0 bases and J by 6 bases.

The chain couples TRBV7-9 to TRBJ1-2; D remains unclear. The V and J ends lost 5 bases and 3 bases respectively, with 10 bases between them. Germline CDR1 and CDR2: SEHNR and FQNEAQ (reference sequence). The CDR3 is made up of 13 amino acids. CDR3 loop: CASSPDGDYGYTF. The CDR3 DNA is TGTGCCAGCAGCCCGGACGGGGACTATGGCTACACCTTC.

Only a few counts were recorded for this clone. CDR3 amino acids: CASSMVVGSFRGTEAFF. The CDR3 bases are TGTGCCAGTAGTATGGTAGTCGGCTCTTTTAGGGGCACTGAAGCTTTCTTT. The V and J genes are TRBV19 and TRBJ1-1; weak D call: TRBD1 (5 bases). V lost 3 bases, J lost 4 bases, and 21 bases lay in between. Germline loops: CDR1 LNHDA, CDR2 SQIVND (reference sequence). This CDR3 is 17 amino acids long.

The V call is TRBV3-1 (or the pseudogene TRBV3-2), the J call TRBJ2-7; 7 nucleotides line up with TRBD2. Trimming at V came to 4 bases and at J to 6 bases, leaving 9 bases not matched to a gene. The CDR3 has 14 residues. Germline lookup yields CDR1 LGHDT and CDR2 YNNKEL (reference sequence). CDR3 DNA: TGTGCCAGCAGCCCCCATGGGGGGGGAGGCGAGCAGTACTTC. Its translation is CASSPHGGGGEQYF.

The chain is built from TRBV19 and TRBJ2-3; 9 bases map to TRBD2. V lost 0 bases, J lost 7 bases, and 5 bases stayed unmatched. Germline values: CDR1 LNHDA, CDR2 SQIVND (reference sequence). The CDR3 contains 15 residues. The CDR3 is CASSIESLAGHTQYF. DNA for the CDR3: TGTGCCAGTAGTATAGAGAGCCTAGCGGGACATACGCAGTATTTT. Filled out from reference TRBV19 and TRBJ2-3, the complete variable domain reads DGGITQSPKYLFRKEGQNVTLSCEQNLNHDAMYWYRQDPGQGLRLIYYSQIVNDFQKGDIAEGYSVSREKKESFPLTVTSAQKNPTAFYLCASSIESLAGHTQYFGPGTRLTVL.

This clone was counted a few times. The chain employs TRBV2 and TRBJ2-5; a possible D gene is TRBD1 (5 bases). The CDR3 is 12 amino acids. The germline V and J ends were trimmed by 8 bases and 4 bases, with 11 bases remaining between them. Germline CDR1 SNHLY, CDR2 FYNNEI. The CDR3 DNA is TGTGCCAGCGCAGGGTATTCAGAGACCCAGTACTTC. This encodes CASAGYSETQYF.

Regarding this clone: This specimen includes other DNA sequences encoding the same CDR3. The rearrangement uses TRBV5-6 and TRBJ2-1, with TRBD2 as a possible D gene (6 bases). The CDR3 is 13 residues long. V lost 3 bases and J lost 6, with 10 bases in between. Germline V CDR1 and CDR2: SGHDT, YYEEEE. CDR3 DNA: TGTGCCAGCAGCTGGGGGACTGTCAATGAGCAGTTCTTC. It codes for CASSWGTVNEQFF.

As DNA, the CDR3 is TGTGCCAGCAGTGAAGAACAGGCCCCCAAGGGACCCCAGCATTTT. Encoded protein: CASSEEQAPKGPQHF. The chain carries TRBV2 and TRBJ1-5, with a weak D call TRBD1 (5 bases). V lost 1 base and J lost 10, with 17 bases in between. CDR1 SNHLY and CDR2 FYNNEI come from the germline V gene. This CDR3 spans 15 amino acids.

The chain joins TRBV28 to TRBJ1-4; D gene uncertain. V was shortened by 6 bases and J by 8 bases, with 7 bases between the two germline ends. Germline CDR1 and CDR2: MDHEN and SYDVKM. The CDR3 covers 11 residues. For the CDR3, the DNA is TGTGCCAGCAGCATAGAGGAAAAACTGTTTTTT. Translation gives CASSIEEKLFF.

The chain has TRBV9 and TRBJ1-1, with 7 bases matching TRBD1. The CDR3 loop spans 15 amino acids. The V segment lost 3 bases and the J segment 1 base; nucleotides outside the gene matches: 6. Germline CDR1 reads SGDLS; CDR2 reads YYNGEE. CDR3 amino acids: CASSAKTGPNTEAFF. The CDR3 coding sequence is TGTGCCAGCAGCGCAAAGACAGGGCCGAACACTGAAGCTTTCTTT. Complete variable domain (other parts from reference TRBV9 and TRBJ1-1): DSGVTQTPKHLITATGQRVTLRCSPRSGDLSVYWYQQSLDQGLQFLIQYYNGEERAKGNILERFSAQQFPDLHSELNLSSLELGDSALYFCASSAKTGPNTEAFFGQGTRLTVV.

This chain links TRBV30 with TRBJ2-7; D might be TRBD1 (6 bases). Germline-derived CDR1 and CDR2 are GTSNPN and SVGIG (reference sequence). This CDR3 comprises 14 residues. Trimming took off 3 bases at V and 4 bases at J, with 16 bases between the two ends. This chain's CDR3 is CAWSDDRTRYEQYF. CDR3 in DNA: TGTGCCTGGAGCGATGACAGGACCCGATACGAGCAGTACTTC.

J is TRBJ2-3 and V is TRBV19, with 8 positions matching TRBD2. Germline V gene lookup returns CDR1 LNHDA and CDR2 SQIVND (reference sequence). Losses at the gene ends were 3 bases for V and 0 bases for J; bases not matched to a gene: 11. This CDR3 is built from 18 residues. The CDR3 loop is CASSIEIAGRSSTDTQYF. CDR3 sequence (DNA): TGTGCCAGTAGTATCGAGATAGCGGGGCGATCTAGCACAGATACGCAGTATTTT. The variable domain in full, with the rest retrieved from reference TRBV19 and TRBJ2-3, is DGGITQSPKYLFRKEGQNVTLSCEQNLNHDAMYWYRQDPGQGLRLIYYSQIVNDFQKGDIAEGYSVSREKKESFPLTVTSAQKNPTAFYLCASSIEIAGRSSTDTQYFGPGTRLTVL.

The gene calls are TRBV14 and TRBJ2-7; TRBD1 might be the D (6 bases). This CDR3 contains 15 residues. Germline loops: CDR1 SGHDN, CDR2 FVKESK. V was shortened by 4 bases and J by 0 bases, with 13 bases between the two germline ends. The CDR3 protein is CASSLSVDSSYEQYF. CDR3 in DNA: TGTGCCAGCAGCCTATCAGTGGACAGCTCCTACGAGCAGTACTTC. The entire variable domain, with the rest obtained from reference TRBV14 and TRBJ2-7, is as follows: EAGVTQFPSHSVIEKGQTVTLRCDPISGHDNLYWYRRVMGKEIKFLLHFVKESKQDESGMPNNRFLAERTGGTYSTLKVQPAELEDSGVYFCASSLSVDSSYEQYFGPGTRLTVT.